What follows describes a single T cell receptor beta chain. These data originate in a study of blood T cell repertoires in COVID-19. In the study overall: From T cells, B-cell-depleted T cells, or PBMCs came the material, which was cDNA or gDNA.

Assay used: immunoSEQ multiplex PCR; TCRdb lists only in-frame clones, some missing. The sample includes 140,000 to 150,000 clones, more than 85% of them seen just once. V lost 3 bases, J lost 1 base, and 13 bases lay in between. CDR1 LNHDA and CDR2 SQIVND come from the germline V gene (reference sequence). This CDR3 is built from 16 residues. The chain uses TRBV19 and TRBJ1-5; D might be TRBD1 (6 bases). The sequenced sample consisted of peripheral blood. This TCR came from a man between 60 and 75 years old with active or convalescent COVID-19. CDR3 in DNA: TGTGCCAGTAGTATTTGGTCTACAGGGAGCAATCAGCCCCAGCATTTT. Amino acid sequence: CASSIWSTGSNQPQHF.